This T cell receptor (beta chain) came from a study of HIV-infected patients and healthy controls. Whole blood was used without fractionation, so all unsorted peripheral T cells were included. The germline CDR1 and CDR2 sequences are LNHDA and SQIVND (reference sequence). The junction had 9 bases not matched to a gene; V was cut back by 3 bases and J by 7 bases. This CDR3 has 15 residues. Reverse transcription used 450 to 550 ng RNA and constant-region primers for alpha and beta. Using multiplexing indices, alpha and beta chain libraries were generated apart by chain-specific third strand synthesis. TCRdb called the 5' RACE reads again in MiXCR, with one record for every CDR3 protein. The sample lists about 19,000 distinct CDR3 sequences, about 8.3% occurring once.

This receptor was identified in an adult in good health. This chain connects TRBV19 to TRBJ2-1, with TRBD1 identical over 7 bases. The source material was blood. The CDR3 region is CASSIPEQGYNEQFF. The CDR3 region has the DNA TGTGCCAGTAGTATCCCCGAACAGGGGTATAATGAGCAGTTCTTC.